This TCR beta chain was sequenced during a study of blood T cell repertoires in COVID-19. Study at large: The origin of the acute and convalescent COVID-19 samples was the United States, Italy and Spain. Sources were T cells, B-cell-depleted T cells, or PBMCs; the material itself was cDNA or gDNA.

In the original analysis: Using reference gene primer amplification, nucleated cell counts were estimated. Clones were read by immunoSEQ multiplex PCR, and TCRdb kept only the in-frame ones, dropping some. D and trimming come from the DNA, and the V and J calls and clone size come from that table. The table records about 75,000 clones, under 90% of them present only once. V shed 4 bases and J 0 bases; nucleotides not matched to a gene: 11. The CDR3 has 17 residues. Germline V lookup: CDR1 SEHNR, CDR2 FQNEAQ (reference sequence). The gene calls are TRBV7-9 and TRBJ2-7, with TRBD2 matching 8 bases. This TCR derives from a human donor in a cohort sampled during active COVID-19. Sequenced sample: peripheral blood. This CDR3 reads CASSSLGTRPYSYEQYF. CDR3 nucleotide sequence: TGTGCCAGCAGCTCTCTGGGGACTAGGCCCTACTCCTACGAGCAGTACTTC.